This TCR beta chain stems from a study of radiotherapy plus CTLA-4 blockade in lung cancer (dated by TCRdb to between 2017 and 2018). Background for the entire study: Objective responses occurred in more than 15% of enrolled patients, and less than 35% achieved disease control.

Library preparation employed the immunoSEQ multiplex PCR assay. This is the immuneACCESS table as TCRdb keeps it, with only in-frame sequences that have V and J called. A part of the clones is gone; compared with another copy, unresolved V genes explain less than half, and the rest is unexplained. The sample data list about 88,000 clones, and approximately 75% of these were observed just once. The ten most abundant clones make up about 14% of the sample. The study evaluated CTLA-4 blockade (ipilimumab) given together with focal radiation therapy in patients who had chemo-refractory metastatic non-small-cell lung cancer. In this sample, this clone turned up once. Its recognized antigen is unknown. Within one base of it there is no much larger clone, and no base qualities were kept. The research as a whole found: TCR clones derived from tumors expanded in peripheral blood after treatment with radiotherapy and ipilimumab. The strongest predictors of response were reported to be early dynamic shifts in blood T cell clones along with a rise in serum interferon-beta following radiation.

Cut back by 7 bases and 5 bases, the V and J ends lie 21 bases apart. CDR1 is given as SGDLS and CDR2 as YYNGEE, both from the germline V gene. The CDR3 starts with the cysteine, ends with the phenylalanine, and has 15 residues. Kept here is only the CDR3 DNA, which spans 45 bases and is read in frame from base 1. This sample comprised peripheral blood, obtained from a patient treated with radiotherapy plus ipilimumab. This clonotype was obtained from a human donor with non-small cell lung cancer that progressed on radiotherapy plus ipilimumab. Here the chain combines TRBV9 and TRBJ1-1, and TRBD1 may be the D gene, going by 6 matching bases. The CDR3 region reads CASGGGTGGTTEAFF. The DNA reads TGTGCCAGCGGAGGGGGAACGGGGGGCACAACTGAAGCTTTCTTT.